The rows below give T cell receptor beta chains drawn from one sample of a study of identical twins. Each CDR3 protein gets one entry after TCRdb re-called the 5' RACE reads with MiXCR. The profile shows roughly 490,000 distinct CDR3 sequences, 14% of them singletons. The same data also contributed to another study, on yellow fever vaccine responses in identical twins.

Sequenced input: CD4+ T cells sorted from blood. The receptor source for this set is a woman between 18 and 30 years old in good health. Both conserved end residues are part of each CDR3. D genes are given only for firm matches. Rows may omit the clone size; those that give it use once, few, many or a size class.

d_gene	abundance	v_gene	j_gene	CDR3nt	CDR3aa
TRBD2	-	TRBV11-2	TRBJ2-4	TGTGCCAGCAGCCGGAGCGGGGGGGCCAAAAACATTCAGTACTTC	CASSRSGGAKNIQYF
-	few	TRBV7-2	TRBJ1-1	TGTGCCAGCAGCCGCACGGGGATGAACACTGAAGCTTTCTTT	CASSRTGMNTEAFF
TRBD2	few	TRBV20-1	TRBJ2-2	TGCAGTGCAAGCGGGACTAGCGGGAGAGGGGCCACCGGGGAGCTGTTTTTT	CSASGTSGRGATGELFF
TRBD1	few	TRBV5-1	TRBJ2-6	TGCGCCAGCAGCTATTCAGGGGGCCCAGGGGCCAACGTCCTGACTTTC	CASSYSGGPGANVLTF
TRBD1	few	TRBV7-2	TRBJ2-5	TGTGCCAGCAGCTTAGCGGACAGGGGGGGTTTCCAAGAGACCCAGTACTTC	CASSLADRGGFQETQYF
-	-	TRBV28	TRBJ2-1	TGTGCCAGCAGGGAGGGGACAGTTTACGGTGAGCAGTTCTTC	CASREGTVYGEQFF
-	many	TRBV4-3	TRBJ2-3	TGCGCCAGCAGCCAAGATAGCAGCACAGATACGCAGTATTTT	CASSQDSSTDTQYF
-	few	TRBV2	TRBJ1-6	TGTGCCAGCAGGAAGACTAATTCACCCCTCCACTTT	CASRKTNSPLHF
TRBD1	few	TRBV11-1	TRBJ2-2	TGTGCCAGCAGCTCCGGGACAGGGGCCAACCCCGACACCGGGGAGCTGTTTTTT	CASSSGTGANPDTGELFF
TRBD2	many	TRBV12-3/TRBV12-4	TRBJ2-1	TGTGCCACCGGTGGACTAGCGCCCGGGGTTGAGCAGTTCTTC	CATGGLAPGVEQFF
-	-	TRBV5-1	TRBJ2-2	TGCGCCAGCAGCTTGGAGGATTTCACCGGGGAGCTGTTTTTT	CASSLEDFTGELFF
TRBD1	-	TRBV7-9	TRBJ2-7	TGTGCCAGCAGCCCGAATTCAGGGGGCTACGAGCAGTACTTC	CASSPNSGGYEQYF
-	-	TRBV6-2/TRBV6-3	TRBJ2-2	TGTGCCAGCAGCCTCCTAGCCGCCGGGGAGCTGTTTTTT	CASSLLAAGELFF
TRBD1	-	TRBV18	TRBJ2-5	TGTGCCAGCTCATCGACCGGGACAGGGCAAGAGACCCAGTACTTC	CASSSTGTGQETQYF
TRBD1	few	TRBV6-1	TRBJ1-5	TGTGCCAGCAGTGATGGACAGGGCAGACAGCCCCAGCATTTT	CASSDGQGRQPQHF
-	-	TRBV5-1	TRBJ2-1	TGCGCCAGCAGCTCCGGGATGTCCTACAATGAGCAGTTCTTC	CASSSGMSYNEQFF
TRBD1	-	TRBV5-6	TRBJ2-6	TGTGCCAGCAGCCACACCAGGGGGTTTAGTGGGGCCAACGTCCTGACTTTC	CASSHTRGFSGANVLTF
TRBD2	-	TRBV4-3	TRBJ2-3	TGCGCCAGCAGCCAAGAGGGCGCTAGCGGGAGAGTAACTAGCACAGATACGCAGTATTTT	CASSQEGASGRVTSTDTQYF
TRBD1	many	TRBV7-2	TRBJ2-1	TGCGCCAGCAGCTTGGGGGACAGTTTCAATGAGCAGTTCTTC	CASSLGDSFNEQFF
-	-	TRBV14	TRBJ2-7	TGTGCCAGCAGTCCACCGGGGACCGGTTACTACGAGCAGTACTTC	CASSPPGTGYYEQYF
TRBD2	-	TRBV20-1	TRBJ2-7	TGCAGTGCTAGCCCCTCCTCTAGCGGATTTACCTACGAGCAGTACTTC	CSASPSSSGFTYEQYF
-	-	TRBV6-5	TRBJ2-3	TGTGCCAGCAGTTCTATAGCAGATACGCAGTATTTT	CASSSIADTQYF
-	few	TRBV24-1	TRBJ1-5	TGTGCCACCAGTGACGGTCTGGGAGTACAGCCCCAGCATTTT	CATSDGLGVQPQHF
-	few	TRBV20-1	TRBJ2-3	TGCAGTGCTAGACTGGGAGTCAGCACAGATACGCAGTATTTT	CSARLGVSTDTQYF
-	few	TRBV6-5	TRBJ2-5	TGTGCCAGCAGTTACCAAGGGGCCCAGTACTTC	CASSYQGAQYF
TRBD1	-	TRBV7-3	TRBJ2-2	TGTGCCAGCAGCTCCCAGGGGGCGCCCGGGGAGCTGTTTTTT	CASSSQGAPGELFF
TRBD1	-	TRBV12-3/TRBV12-4	TRBJ1-2	TGTGCCAGCAGTGGGATATTAACAGGGGGGAAGGGCTACACCTTC	CASSGILTGGKGYTF
-	-	TRBV12-3/TRBV12-4	TRBJ2-7	TGTGCCAGCAGTTTATTCTTGGGCGGGATACCCTCCTACGAGCAGTACTTC	CASSLFLGGIPSYEQYF
-	few	TRBV7-2	TRBJ2-7	TGTGCCAGCAGCTCCCAGGGGGGGACCTACGAGCAGTACTTC	CASSSQGGTYEQYF
-	many	TRBV12-3/TRBV12-4	TRBJ2-7	TGTGCCAGCAGTTTTGGGGGTCCTCCCTACGAGCAGTACTTC	CASSFGGPPYEQYF
-	many	TRBV4-3	TRBJ2-2	TGCGCCAGCAGCCATCCCACCGAGGGGAGGAACACCGGGGAGCTGTTTTTT	CASSHPTEGRNTGELFF
-	few	TRBV6-1	TRBJ2-7	TGTGCCAGCAGTAGGTCGGGGGTCTCCTACGAGCAGTACTTC	CASSRSGVSYEQYF
TRBD2	few	TRBV3-1	TRBJ2-3	TGTGCCAGCAGCCGTAGCACTAGCGGGGGGGCTCCTACAGATACGCAGTATTTT	CASSRSTSGGAPTDTQYF
TRBD2	many	TRBV3-1	TRBJ2-5	TGTGCCAGCAGCTCGATGGGGACTAGTCAAGAGACCCAGTACTTC	CASSSMGTSQETQYF
-	few	TRBV4-2	TRBJ2-3	TGTGCCAGCAGCCCACACAACTTCGGGCCCGGGAGAAGCGAAACAGATACGCAGTATTTT	CASSPHNFGPGRSETDTQYF
-	few	TRBV2	TRBJ2-7	TGTGCCAGCAGTGAAGTGGAATACGAGCAGTACTTC	CASSEVEYEQYF
-	many	TRBV12-3/TRBV12-4	TRBJ2-3	TGTGCCAGCAGCCCTCGGCACGGGAAGAGCACAGATACGCAGTATTTT	CASSPRHGKSTDTQYF
TRBD2	few	TRBV6-2/TRBV6-3	TRBJ2-1	TGTGCCAGCAGGCTAGCGGGGGGTGGGCAGTTCTTC	CASRLAGGGQFF
TRBD2	few	TRBV12-3/TRBV12-4	TRBJ2-1	TGTGCCAGCAGTTCTGGCCCAAAGGGAGCGGGGGGGCCGGGTGAGCAGTTCTTC	CASSSGPKGAGGPGEQFF
-	few	TRBV7-3	TRBJ1-1	TGTGCCAGCAGCTTAAAAGGGGACACTGAAGCTTTCTTT	CASSLKGDTEAFF
TRBD1	few	TRBV5-4	TRBJ2-2	TGTGCCAGCAGACCCACAGGGGATACCGGGGAGCTGTTTTTT	CASRPTGDTGELFF
TRBD1	few	TRBV24-1	TRBJ1-1	TGTGCCACCAGTGATTTAACAGGGGTGCGGAACACTGAAGCTTTCTTT	CATSDLTGVRNTEAFF
TRBD1	-	TRBV25-1	TRBJ2-3	TGTGCCAGCAGTGACTCACCGGGACAGGGGGCATCAGATACGCAGTATTTT	CASSDSPGQGASDTQYF
-	-	TRBV6-2/TRBV6-3	TRBJ2-2	TGTGCCAGCCGCGTAGCCGGGGAGCTGTTTTTT	CASRVAGELFF
TRBD1	-	TRBV10-3	TRBJ2-5	TGTGCCATCAGTGAAATTTCAGGGGGCTTTCAGACCCAGTACTTC	CAISEISGGFQTQYF
TRBD1	few	TRBV5-4	TRBJ2-7	TGTGCCAGCAGCGTGGGACAGGGCAGGTACGAGCAGTACTTC	CASSVGQGRYEQYF
TRBD2	few	TRBV12-3/TRBV12-4	TRBJ2-7	TGTGCCAGCAGTTTATTTCTAAGGACTAGCGGCTACGAGCAGTACTTC	CASSLFLRTSGYEQYF
-	-	TRBV5-1	TRBJ2-7	TGCGCCAGCAGTGATCCGGGGACGTCCTACGAGCAGTACTTC	CASSDPGTSYEQYF
-	-	TRBV7-2	TRBJ2-5	TGTGCCAGCAGCTACCGACAGGGAGGATGGCAAGAGACCCAGTACTTC	CASSYRQGGWQETQYF
TRBD1	few	TRBV3-1	TRBJ2-4	TGTGCCAGCAGCCATGGGACAGCAGAAAACATTCAGTACTTC	CASSHGTAENIQYF
-	-	TRBV7-2	TRBJ2-7	TGTGCCAGCCAGGGACTCTCCTACGAGCAGTACTTC	CASQGLSYEQYF
TRBD1	few	TRBV28	TRBJ2-2	TGTGCCAGCAGCGACAGGGTACCCGGGGAGCTGTTTTTT	CASSDRVPGELFF
-	-	TRBV6-1	TRBJ1-2	TGTGCCAGTACTTCCGAGGGGGGCAACTATGGCTACACCTTC	CASTSEGGNYGYTF
-	many	TRBV7-2	TRBJ2-5	TGTGCCAGCAGCTCCAACCAAGAGACCCAGTACTTC	CASSSNQETQYF
-	-	TRBV20-1	TRBJ1-1	TGCAGTGCTAGAAGGGCAGGGGCGAACACTGAAGCTTTCTTT	CSARRAGANTEAFF
-	many	TRBV7-3	TRBJ2-2	TGTGCCAGCAGCCTAAAAGCCGGATTCACCGGGGAGCTGTTTTTT	CASSLKAGFTGELFF
TRBD1	many	TRBV5-1	TRBJ2-2	TGCGCCAGCAGCCCACTTCGGACAGGGAGGAACACGGGTACCGGGGAGCTGTTTTTT	CASSPLRTGRNTGTGELFF
-	many	TRBV7-3	TRBJ2-1	TGTGCCAGCAGCTTGTCAGGGGACGGTGAGCAGTTCTTC	CASSLSGDGEQFF